The present T cell receptor beta chain was sequenced within a study of blood T cell repertoires in COVID-19. This CDR3 comprises 16 residues. V lost 0 bases and J 8 bases, leaving 19 bases between the germline ends. Germline loops: CDR1 LGHNA, CDR2 YSLEER. Some clones are missing from TCRdb's copy, which holds only in-frame ones; the method was immunoSEQ multiplex PCR. Among 90,000 to 150,000 clones listed, roughly 82% were seen once. The receptor comes from a human donor in a cohort sampled during active COVID-19. The specimen sequenced was peripheral blood. The chain has TRBV4-3 and TRBJ1-1, with D possibly TRBD1 on 5 matching bases. In DNA, the CDR3 is TGCGCCAGCAGCCAAGACAGGGTCGTGATTCTTTCCGAAGCTTTCTTT. Encoded protein: CASSQDRVVILSEAFF.